Described below is a single TCR delta chain sequence and its context. Its antigen remains unidentified. Extracted RNA was reverse transcribed into cDNA. Pooled V-gene forward primers with one constant-region reverse primer generated the CDR3 amplicons by multiplex PCR. TCRdb re-called the multiplex PCR reads using CATT. The sample lists 70,000 or so delta-chain clones; around 34% were seen once. The ends lost 2 bases at V and 7 bases at J; junction bases unmatched: 18. The CDR3 is 18 residues long. Germline V gene data show CDR1 as TSWWSYY and CDR2 as QGS. The data are from a study of Vδ1+ human thymocytes. Thymocytes were sorted as CD3+ TCRVdelta1+ TCRVdelta2- after alphabeta T cell depletion. Purity of the sorted Vdelta1+ thymocytes ranged from roughly 96% to 99.6%. Study-wide results and caveats: Unexpected Vdelta2 sequences could cause misinterpretation of bulk repertoire data. Despite high sort purity, about 20% of thymic T cell receptor delta sequences were Vdelta2. In the thymus, TRG and TRD repertoires looked highly polyclonal with Gaussian CDR3 lengths.

Sequenced sample: Vdelta1+ gamma-delta thymocytes from the thymus. The subset was: FACS-sorted CD3+ TCRalphabeta- TCRVdelta1+ TCRVdelta2- thymocytes. The TCR comes from a boy under two years old who had congenital heart surgery. The chain couples TRDV1 to TRDJ1; TRDD3 matches at 8 bases. This CDR3 is CALGEKPPRVLGDRKLIF. The CDR3 region has the DNA TGTGCTCTTGGGGAAAAGCCCCCGAGAGTGCTGGGGGACCGTAAACTCATCTTT.